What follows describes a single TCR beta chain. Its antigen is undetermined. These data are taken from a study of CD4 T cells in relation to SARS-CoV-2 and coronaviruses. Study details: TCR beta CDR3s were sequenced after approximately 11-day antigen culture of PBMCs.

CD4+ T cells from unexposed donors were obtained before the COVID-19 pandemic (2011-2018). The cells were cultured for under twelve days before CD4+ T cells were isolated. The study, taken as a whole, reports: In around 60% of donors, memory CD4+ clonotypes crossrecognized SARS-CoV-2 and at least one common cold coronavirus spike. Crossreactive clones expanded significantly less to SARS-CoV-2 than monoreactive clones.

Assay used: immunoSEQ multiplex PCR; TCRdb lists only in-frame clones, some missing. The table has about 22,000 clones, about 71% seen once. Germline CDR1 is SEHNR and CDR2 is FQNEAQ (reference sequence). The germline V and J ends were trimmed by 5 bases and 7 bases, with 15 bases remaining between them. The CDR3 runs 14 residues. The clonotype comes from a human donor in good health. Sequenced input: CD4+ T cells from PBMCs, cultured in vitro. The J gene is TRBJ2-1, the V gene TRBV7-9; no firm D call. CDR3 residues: CASSPVSWGNEQFF. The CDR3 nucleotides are TGTGCCAGCAGCCCAGTTAGCTGGGGAAATGAGCAGTTCTTC. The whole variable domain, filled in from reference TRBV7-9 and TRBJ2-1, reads DTGVSQNPRHKITKRGQNVTFRCDPISEHNRLYWYRQTLGQGPEFLTYFQNEAQLEKSRLLSDRFSAERPKGSFSTLEIQRTEQGDSAMYLCASSPVSWGNEQFFGPGTRLTVL.